Listed below are T cell receptor beta chains from one sample, sequenced in a study of OX40 agonist ivuxolimab in advanced cancers. Clones were read by immunoSEQ multiplex PCR, and TCRdb kept only the in-frame ones, dropping some. There are about 94,000 clones in the sample; roughly 90% occur only once, and more than 0.25% lies in the top ten. Source: CD4+ or CD8+ T cells sorted from blood, taken in a trial of the OX40 agonist ivuxolimab. All receptors derive from an adult with an advanced solid tumor such as melanoma, head and neck, liver or kidney cancer. The CDR3 runs from the conserved cysteine through the conserved F or W.

>TRBJ2-2|TRBV5-1
CASSLGLGNTGELFF
>TRBJ1-1|TRBV6-1
CASRLNTEAFF
>TRBJ1-2|TRBV6-5
CASSYLEGSSYGYTF
>TRBJ2-1|TRBV27
CASSSPWDRSYNEQFF
>TRBJ2-5|TRBV18
CASSSQGPETQYF
>TRBJ1-1|TRBV5-1
CASSVGDTEAFF
>TRBJ1-2|TRBV6-5
CASSYSAGTATGYTF
>TRBJ1-3|TRBV7-2
CASSLGGGKSGNTIYF
>TRBJ2-7|TRBV13
CASSLIHEQYF
>TRBJ2-7|TRBV4-1
CASSQPSGNYEQYF
>TRBJ2-7|TRBV4-3
CASSEALGIRVSDEQYF
>TRBJ2-5|TRBV11-3
CASSPSGTEETQYF
>TRBJ2-5|TRBV18
CASSPRENGETQYF
>TRBJ2-1|TRBV5-1
CASNLMGDEQFF
>TRBJ1-4|TRBV30
CAWSVASQTEKLFF
>TRBJ1-1|TRBV6-5
CASSHGGPNTEAFF
>TRBJ1-6|TRBV5-1
CASSPDPGGNSPLHF
>TRBJ2-3|TRBV6-6
CASNPSGGSTDTQYF
>TRBJ1-2|TRBV29-1
CSVSEGPQTNYGYTF
>TRBJ1-5|TRBV10-1
CASSPVGNQPQHF
>TRBJ1-2|TRBV7-2
CASSFRQGSTYGYTF
>TRBJ1-1|TRBV7-8
CASSLRDSLVGTEAFF
>TRBJ2-1|TRBV5-6
CASFRSYNEQFF
>TRBJ1-3|TRBV6-1
CASSEVRGSSRGNTIYF
>TRBJ1-6|TRBV7-2
CASSLSGTENSPLHF
>TRBJ2-1|TRBV19
CASSIDLWGLAAYNEQFF
>TRBJ1-6|TRBV4-1
CASSQGGGRGNSPLHF
>TRBJ1-2|TRBV10-3
CAISDFDRRTNYGYTF
>TRBJ2-3|TRBV7-9
CASSASGGATDTQYF
>TRBJ2-3|TRBV6-1
CASSEALGRGVTDTQYF
>TRBJ2-3|TRBV5-1
CASRTVGSTDTQYF
>TRBJ1-1|TRBV14
CASSQDSRANTEAFF
>TRBJ2-5|TRBV7-6
CASSSVWGAQETQYF
>TRBJ1-5|TRBV25-1
CASSGPLNQPQHF
>TRBJ1-3|TRBV21-1
CASSKFISHSGNTIYF
>TRBJ2-7|TRBV4-2
CASSQVDELRGQYF
>TRBJ1-4|TRBV19
CASSIRGAPEVLIGELFF
>TRBJ2-7|TRBV27
CASRLSTGVYEQYF
>TRBJ2-1|TRBV9
CASSLDRVDEQFF
>TRBJ2-1|TRBV5-8
CASSLFRGNEQFF
>TRBJ1-6|TRBV5-6
CASSFRGALNSPLHF
>TRBJ2-5|TRBV29-1
CSVAGSETQYF
>TRBJ2-4|TRBV30
CAWSVGRGPGPAKNIQYF
>TRBJ2-1|TRBV5-1
CASSLEPRVADEQFF
>TRBJ1-1|TRBV13
CASSPSGRGNTEAFF
>TRBJ1-2|TRBV28
CASTETAVGYTF
>TRBJ2-1|TRBV4-2
CASSQGTTINNEQFF
>TRBJ2-2|TRBV11-3
CASSVGGLRDTGELFF
>TRBJ2-7|TRBV7-2
CASSLRSGTGVTYEQYF
>TRBJ2-1|TRBV4-3
CAGRLRWGGPGEQFF
>TRBJ1-5|TRBV7-8
CASSPGQRNNQPQHF
>TRBJ1-4|TRBV30
CAWSSGAGGEKLFF
>TRBJ2-7|TRBV5-1
CASKLAGGNEQYF
>TRBJ1-5|TRBV5-8
CASSTGTGINPPQHF